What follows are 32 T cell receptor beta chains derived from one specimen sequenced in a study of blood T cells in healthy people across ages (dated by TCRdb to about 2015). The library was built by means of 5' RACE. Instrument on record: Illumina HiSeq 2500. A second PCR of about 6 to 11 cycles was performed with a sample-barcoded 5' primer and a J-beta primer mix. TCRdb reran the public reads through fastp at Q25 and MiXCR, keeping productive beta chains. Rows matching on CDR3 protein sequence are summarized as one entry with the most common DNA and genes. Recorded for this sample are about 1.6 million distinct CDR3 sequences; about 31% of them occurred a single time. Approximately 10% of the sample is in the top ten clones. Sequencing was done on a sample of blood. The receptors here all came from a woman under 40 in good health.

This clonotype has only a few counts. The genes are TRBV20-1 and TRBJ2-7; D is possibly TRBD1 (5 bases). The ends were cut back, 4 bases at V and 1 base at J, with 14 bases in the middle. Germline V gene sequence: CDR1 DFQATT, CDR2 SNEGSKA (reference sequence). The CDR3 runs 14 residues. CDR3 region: CSAIDRPKSYEQYF. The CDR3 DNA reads TGCAGTGCTATAGACAGACCAAAATCCTACGAGCAGTACTTC.

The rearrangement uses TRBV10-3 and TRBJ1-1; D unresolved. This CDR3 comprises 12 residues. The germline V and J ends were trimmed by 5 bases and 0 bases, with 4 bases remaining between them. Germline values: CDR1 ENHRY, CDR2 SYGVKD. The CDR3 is CAISSMNTEAFF. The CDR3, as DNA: TGTGCCATCAGTTCGATGAACACTGAAGCTTTCTTT.

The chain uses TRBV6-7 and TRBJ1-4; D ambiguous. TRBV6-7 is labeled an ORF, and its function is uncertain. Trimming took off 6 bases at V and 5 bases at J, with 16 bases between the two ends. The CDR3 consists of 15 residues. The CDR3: CASSHTPSINEKLFF. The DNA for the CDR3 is TGTGCCAGCAGCCATACCCCCAGTATCAATGAAAAACTGTTTTTT.

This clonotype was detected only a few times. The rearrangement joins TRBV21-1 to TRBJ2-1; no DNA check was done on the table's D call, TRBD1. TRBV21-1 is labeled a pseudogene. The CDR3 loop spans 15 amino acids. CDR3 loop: CAIRNRGRSHNEQFF. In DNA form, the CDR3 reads TGTGCCATCAGAAACAGGGGGCGCTCCCACAATGAGCAGTTCTTC.

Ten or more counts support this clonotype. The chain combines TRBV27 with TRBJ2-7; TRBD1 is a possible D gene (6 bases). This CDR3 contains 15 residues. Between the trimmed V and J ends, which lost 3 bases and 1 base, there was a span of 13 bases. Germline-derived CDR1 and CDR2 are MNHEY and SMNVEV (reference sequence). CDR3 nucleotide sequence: TGTGCCAGCAGTTTCCAGGGGTATGGGTCCTACGAGCAGTACTTC. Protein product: CASSFQGYGSYEQYF.

DNA of the CDR3: TGTGCCAGCAGCTTAAGAACCGAGAGCTCCTACGAGCAGTACTTC. This encodes CASSLRTESSYEQYF. V usage is TRBV13 and J usage is TRBJ2-7; D is unresolved. CDR3 length: 15 amino acids. Germline V gives CDR1 PRHDT, CDR2 FYEKMQ (reference sequence). V was trimmed by 2 bases and J by 0 bases, leaving 11 bases between them.

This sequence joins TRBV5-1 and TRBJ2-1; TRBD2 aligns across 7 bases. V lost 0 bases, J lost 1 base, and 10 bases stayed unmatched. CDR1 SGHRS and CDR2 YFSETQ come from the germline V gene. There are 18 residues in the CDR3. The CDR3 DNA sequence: TGCGCCAGCAGCTTGGCCGGCGGGGGTGGTCAGTCCTACAATGAGCAGTTCTTC. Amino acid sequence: CASSLAGGGGQSYNEQFF. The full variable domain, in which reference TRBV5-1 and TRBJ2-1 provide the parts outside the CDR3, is KAGVTQTPRYLIKTRGQQVTLSCSPISGHRSVSWYQQTPGQGLQFLFEYFSETQRNKGNFPGRFSGRQFSNSRSEMNVSTLELGDSALYLCASSLAGGGGQSYNEQFFGPGTRLTVL.

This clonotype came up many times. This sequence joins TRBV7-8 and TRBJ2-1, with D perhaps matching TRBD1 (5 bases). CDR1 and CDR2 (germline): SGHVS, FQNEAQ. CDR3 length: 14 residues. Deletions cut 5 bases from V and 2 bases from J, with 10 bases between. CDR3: CASSLDSAYNEQFF. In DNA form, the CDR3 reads TGTGCCAGCAGCCTAGACAGTGCCTACAATGAGCAGTTCTTC.

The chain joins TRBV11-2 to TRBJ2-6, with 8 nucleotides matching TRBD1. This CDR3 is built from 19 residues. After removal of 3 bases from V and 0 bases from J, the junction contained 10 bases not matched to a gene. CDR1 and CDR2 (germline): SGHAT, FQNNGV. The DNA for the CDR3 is TGTGCCAGCAGCTTGGGACAGGCATACAAAAACTCTGGGGCCAACGTCCTGACTTTC. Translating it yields CASSLGQAYKNSGANVLTF. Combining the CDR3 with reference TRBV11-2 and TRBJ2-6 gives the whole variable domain EAGVAQSPRYKIIEKRQSVAFWCNPISGHATLYWYQQILGQGPKLLIQFQNNGVVDDSQLPKDRFSAERLKGVDSTLKIQPAKLEDSAVYLCASSLGQAYKNSGANVLTFGAGSRLTVL.

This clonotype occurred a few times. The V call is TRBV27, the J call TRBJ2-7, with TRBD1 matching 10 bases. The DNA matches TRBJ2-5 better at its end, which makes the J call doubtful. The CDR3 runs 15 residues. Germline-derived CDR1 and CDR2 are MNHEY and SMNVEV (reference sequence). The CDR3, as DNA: TGTGCCAGCAGACTCCTGACAGGGGGCCGAGAGACCCAGTACTTC. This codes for CASRLLTGGRETQYF.

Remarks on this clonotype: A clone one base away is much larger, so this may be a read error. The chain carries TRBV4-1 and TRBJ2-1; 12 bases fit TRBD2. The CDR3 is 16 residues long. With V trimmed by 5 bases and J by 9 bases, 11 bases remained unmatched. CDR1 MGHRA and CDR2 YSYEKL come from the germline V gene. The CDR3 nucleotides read TGCGCCAGCAGCAAAACTAGCGGGGGGTCTCGGGGTGAGCAGTTCTTC. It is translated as CASSKTSGGSRGEQFF.

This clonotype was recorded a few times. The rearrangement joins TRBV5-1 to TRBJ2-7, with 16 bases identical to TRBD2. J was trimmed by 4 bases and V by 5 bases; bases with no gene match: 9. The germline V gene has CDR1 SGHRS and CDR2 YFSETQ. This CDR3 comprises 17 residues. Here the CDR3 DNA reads TGCGCCAGCAGACGCTCCGGGACTAGCGGGAGGGCGTACGAGCAGTACTTC. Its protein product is CASRRSGTSGRAYEQYF.

The CDR3 sequence is CASGTRDLPTEYNEQFF. In DNA, the CDR3 is TGTGCCAGCGGGACGCGGGACCTACCTACGGAGTACAATGAGCAGTTCTTC. The chain uses TRBV28 and TRBJ2-1, with D perhaps matching TRBD2 (6 bases). V lost 8 bases and J lost 4, with 24 bases in between. This CDR3 spans 17 amino acids. Germline CDR1 reads MDHEN; CDR2 reads SYDVKM.

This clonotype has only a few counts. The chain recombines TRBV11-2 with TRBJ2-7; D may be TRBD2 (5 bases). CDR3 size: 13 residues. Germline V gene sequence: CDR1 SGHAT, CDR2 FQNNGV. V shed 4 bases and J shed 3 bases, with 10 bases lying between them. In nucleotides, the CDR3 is TGTGCCAGCAGCTGGACTGTAGACTACGAGCAGTACTTC. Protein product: CASSWTVDYEQYF.

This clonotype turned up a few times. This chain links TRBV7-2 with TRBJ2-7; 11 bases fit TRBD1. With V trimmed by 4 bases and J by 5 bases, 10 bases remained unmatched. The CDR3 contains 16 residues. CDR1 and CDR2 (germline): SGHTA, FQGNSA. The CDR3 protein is CASSSGIWTGGNEQYF. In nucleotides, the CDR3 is TGTGCCAGCAGCTCAGGGATCTGGACAGGGGGCAACGAGCAGTACTTC. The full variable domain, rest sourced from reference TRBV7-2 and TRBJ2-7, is GAGVSQSPSNKVTEKGKDVELRCDPISGHTALYWYRQSLGQGLEFLIYFQGNSAPDKSGLPSDRFSAERTGGSVSTLTIQRTQQEDSAVYLCASSSGIWTGGNEQYFGPGTRLTVT.

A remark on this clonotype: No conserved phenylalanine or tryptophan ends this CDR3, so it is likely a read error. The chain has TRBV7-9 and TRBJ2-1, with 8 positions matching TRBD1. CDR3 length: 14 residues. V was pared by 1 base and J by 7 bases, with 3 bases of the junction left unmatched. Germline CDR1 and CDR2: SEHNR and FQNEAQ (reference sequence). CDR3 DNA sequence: TGTGCCAGCAGCTTAGGGACAGGGATGAATGAGCAGTTCTCC. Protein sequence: CASSLGTGMNEQFS.

The CDR3 is CASSSGPGASTEAFF. CDR3 bases: TGTGCCAGCAGCTCCGGTCCGGGGGCAAGCACTGAAGCTTTCTTT. The V gene is TRBV7-9, the J gene TRBJ1-1; D may be TRBD1 (6 bases). This CDR3 contains 15 residues. V lost 4 bases and J 4 bases, leaving 16 bases between the germline ends. The germline CDR1 and CDR2 sequences are SEHNR and FQNEAQ (reference sequence).

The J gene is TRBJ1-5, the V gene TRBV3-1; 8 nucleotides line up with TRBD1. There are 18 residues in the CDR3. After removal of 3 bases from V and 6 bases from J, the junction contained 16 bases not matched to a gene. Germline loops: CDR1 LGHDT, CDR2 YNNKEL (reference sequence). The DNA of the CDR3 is TGTGCCAGCAGCCAGACACAGGGGGGGTATAGCATAGGTCAGCCCCAGCATTTT. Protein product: CASSQTQGGYSIGQPQHF.

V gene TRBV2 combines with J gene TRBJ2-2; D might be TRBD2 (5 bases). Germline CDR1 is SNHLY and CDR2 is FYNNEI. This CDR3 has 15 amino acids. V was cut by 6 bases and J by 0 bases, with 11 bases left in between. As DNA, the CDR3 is TGTGCCAGCAGCGGGGTCCCGGCGAACACCGGGGAGCTGTTTTTT. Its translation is CASSGVPANTGELFF.

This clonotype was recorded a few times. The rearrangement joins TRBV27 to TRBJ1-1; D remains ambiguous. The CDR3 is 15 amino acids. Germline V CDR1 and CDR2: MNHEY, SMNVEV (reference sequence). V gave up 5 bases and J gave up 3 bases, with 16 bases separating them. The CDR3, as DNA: TGTGCCAGCAGTCCGCTCCAGGTGGATGACACTGAAGCTTTCTTT. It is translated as CASSPLQVDDTEAFF.

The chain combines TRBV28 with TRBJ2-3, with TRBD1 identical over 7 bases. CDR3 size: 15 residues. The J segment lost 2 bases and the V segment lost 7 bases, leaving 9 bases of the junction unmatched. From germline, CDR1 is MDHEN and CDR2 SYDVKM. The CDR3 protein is CASTFVTGYTDTQYF. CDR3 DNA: TGTGCCAGCACCTTCGTGACAGGGTACACAGATACGCAGTATTTT. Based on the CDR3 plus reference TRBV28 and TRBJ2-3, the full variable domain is DVKVTQSSRYLVKRTGEKVFLECVQDMDHENMFWYRQDPGLGLRLIYFSYDVKMKEKGDIPEGYSVSREKKERFSLILESASTNQTSMYLCASTFVTGYTDTQYFGPGTRLTVL.

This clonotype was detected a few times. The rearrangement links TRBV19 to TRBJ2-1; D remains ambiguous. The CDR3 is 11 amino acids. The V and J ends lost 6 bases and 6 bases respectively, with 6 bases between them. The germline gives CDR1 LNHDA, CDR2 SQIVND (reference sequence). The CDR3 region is CASRAVNEQFF. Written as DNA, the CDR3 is TGTGCCAGTAGAGCCGTCAATGAGCAGTTCTTC. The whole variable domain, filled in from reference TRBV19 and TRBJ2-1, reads DGGITQSPKYLFRKEGQNVTLSCEQNLNHDAMYWYRQDPGQGLRLIYYSQIVNDFQKGDIAEGYSVSREKKESFPLTVTSAQKNPTAFYLCASRAVNEQFFGPGTRLTVL.

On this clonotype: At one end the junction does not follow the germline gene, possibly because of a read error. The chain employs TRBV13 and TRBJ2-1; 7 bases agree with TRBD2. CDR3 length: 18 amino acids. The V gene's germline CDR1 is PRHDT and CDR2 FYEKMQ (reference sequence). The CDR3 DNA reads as TGTGCCAACAGCTCCTCCCCGAAGGCGGGAGCCGCCTACAATGAGCAGTTCTTC. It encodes CANSSSPKAGAAYNEQFF.

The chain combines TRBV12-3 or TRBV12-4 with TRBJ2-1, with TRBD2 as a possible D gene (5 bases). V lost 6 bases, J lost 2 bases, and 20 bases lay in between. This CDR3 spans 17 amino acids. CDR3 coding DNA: TGTGCCAGCAGCTATGTACCCGGACTGGTCCCCTACAATGAGCAGTTCTTC. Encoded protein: CASSYVPGLVPYNEQFF.

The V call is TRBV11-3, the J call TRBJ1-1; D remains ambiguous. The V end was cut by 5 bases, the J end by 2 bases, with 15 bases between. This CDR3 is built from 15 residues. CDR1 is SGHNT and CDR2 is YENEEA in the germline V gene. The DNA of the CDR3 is TGTGCCAGCAGCGCGGGTGGGGAAACAAACACTGAAGCTTTCTTT. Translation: CASSAGGETNTEAFF.

The DNA for the CDR3 is TGCGCCAGCAGCATAGGGGGCACCTACGAGCAGTACTTC. It yields the protein CASSIGGTYEQYF. The chain combines TRBV5-1 with TRBJ2-7; 7 bases match TRBD1. From germline, CDR1 is SGHRS and CDR2 YFSETQ. The V gene end was trimmed by 4 bases and the J gene end by 2 bases; junction bases not matched to a gene: 3. This CDR3 contains 13 residues. Drawing the rest from reference TRBV5-1 and TRBJ2-7, the complete variable domain is KAGVTQTPRYLIKTRGQQVTLSCSPISGHRSVSWYQQTPGQGLQFLFEYFSETQRNKGNFPGRFSGRQFSNSRSEMNVSTLELGDSALYLCASSIGGTYEQYFGPGTRLTVT.

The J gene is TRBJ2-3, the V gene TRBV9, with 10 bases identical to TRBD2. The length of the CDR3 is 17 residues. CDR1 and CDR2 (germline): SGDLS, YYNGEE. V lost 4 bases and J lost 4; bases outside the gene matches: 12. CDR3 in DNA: TGTGCCAGCAGCCCCAGGGAGCTAGCGGGGGTAGCAGATACGCAGTATTTT. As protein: CASSPRELAGVADTQYF. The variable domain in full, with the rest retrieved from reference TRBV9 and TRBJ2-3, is DSGVTQTPKHLITATGQRVTLRCSPRSGDLSVYWYQQSLDQGLQFLIQYYNGEERAKGNILERFSAQQFPDLHSELNLSSLELGDSALYFCASSPRELAGVADTQYFGPGTRLTVL.

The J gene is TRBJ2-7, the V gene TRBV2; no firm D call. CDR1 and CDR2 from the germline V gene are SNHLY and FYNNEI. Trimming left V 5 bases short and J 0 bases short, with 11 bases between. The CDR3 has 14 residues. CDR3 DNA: TGTGCCAGCAGTTTGGTAGCCATCTCCTACGAGCAGTACTTC. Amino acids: CASSLVAISYEQYF.

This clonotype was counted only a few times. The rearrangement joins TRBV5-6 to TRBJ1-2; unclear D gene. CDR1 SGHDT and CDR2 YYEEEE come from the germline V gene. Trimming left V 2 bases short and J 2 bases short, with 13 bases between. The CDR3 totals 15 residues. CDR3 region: CASSFSHRGNYGYTF. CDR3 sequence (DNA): TGTGCCAGCAGCTTTTCCCATAGAGGGAACTATGGCTACACCTTC.

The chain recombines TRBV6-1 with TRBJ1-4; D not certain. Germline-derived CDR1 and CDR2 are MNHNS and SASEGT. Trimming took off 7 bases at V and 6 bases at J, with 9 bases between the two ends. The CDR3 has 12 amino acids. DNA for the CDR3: TGTGCCAGCACCAGCGGTCATGAAAAACTGTTTTTT. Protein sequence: CASTSGHEKLFF.

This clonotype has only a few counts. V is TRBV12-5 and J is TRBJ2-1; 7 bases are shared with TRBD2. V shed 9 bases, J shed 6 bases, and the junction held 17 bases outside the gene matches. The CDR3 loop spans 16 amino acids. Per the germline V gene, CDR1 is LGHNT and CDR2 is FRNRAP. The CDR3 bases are TGTGCTAGCTCAAAGGGAGGGCCCTTGATCGGCAATGAGCAGTTCTTC. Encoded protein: CASSKGGPLIGNEQFF.

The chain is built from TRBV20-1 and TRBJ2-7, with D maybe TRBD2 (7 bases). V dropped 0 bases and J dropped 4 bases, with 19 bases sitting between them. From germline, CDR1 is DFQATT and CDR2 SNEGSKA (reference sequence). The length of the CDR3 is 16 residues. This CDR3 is CSARDKWGGAVYEQYF. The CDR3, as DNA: TGCAGTGCTAGAGATAAGTGGGGGGGGGCCGTTTACGAGCAGTACTTC.